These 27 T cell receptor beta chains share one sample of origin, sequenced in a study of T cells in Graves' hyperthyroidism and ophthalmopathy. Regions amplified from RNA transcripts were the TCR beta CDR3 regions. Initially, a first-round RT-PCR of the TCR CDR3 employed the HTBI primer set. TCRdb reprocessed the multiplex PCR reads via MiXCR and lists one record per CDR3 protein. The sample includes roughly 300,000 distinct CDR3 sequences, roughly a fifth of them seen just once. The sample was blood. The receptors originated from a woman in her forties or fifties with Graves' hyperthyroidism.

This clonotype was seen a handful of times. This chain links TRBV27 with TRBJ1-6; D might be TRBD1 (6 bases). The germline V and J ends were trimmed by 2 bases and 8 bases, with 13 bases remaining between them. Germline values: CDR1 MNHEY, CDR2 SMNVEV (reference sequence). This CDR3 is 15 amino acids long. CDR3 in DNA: TGTGCCAGCAGTTTAAGTCAGGGGTGGTATTCACCCCTCCACTTT. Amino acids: CASSLSQGWYSPLHF.

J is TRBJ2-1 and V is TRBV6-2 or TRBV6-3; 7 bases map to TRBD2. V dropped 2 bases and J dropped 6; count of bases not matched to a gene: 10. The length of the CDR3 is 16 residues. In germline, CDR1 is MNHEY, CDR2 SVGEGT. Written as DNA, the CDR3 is TGTGCCAGCAGTTACGCGGGAGACCCGCTTTTCAATGAGCAGTTCTTC. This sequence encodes CASSYAGDPLFNEQFF.

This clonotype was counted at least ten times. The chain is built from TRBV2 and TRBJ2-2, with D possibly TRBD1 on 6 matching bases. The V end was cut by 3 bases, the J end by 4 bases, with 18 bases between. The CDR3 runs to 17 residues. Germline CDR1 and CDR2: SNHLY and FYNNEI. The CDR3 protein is CASSDDRLGSGTGELFF. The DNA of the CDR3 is TGTGCCAGCAGTGATGACAGGTTGGGGTCGGGCACCGGGGAGCTGTTTTTT.

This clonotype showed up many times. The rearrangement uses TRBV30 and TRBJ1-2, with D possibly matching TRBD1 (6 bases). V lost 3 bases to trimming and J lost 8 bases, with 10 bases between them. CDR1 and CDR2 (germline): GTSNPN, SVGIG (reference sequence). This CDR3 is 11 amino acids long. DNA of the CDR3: TGTGCCTGGAGGGTGGGACAAGGCTACACCTTC. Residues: CAWRVGQGYTF.

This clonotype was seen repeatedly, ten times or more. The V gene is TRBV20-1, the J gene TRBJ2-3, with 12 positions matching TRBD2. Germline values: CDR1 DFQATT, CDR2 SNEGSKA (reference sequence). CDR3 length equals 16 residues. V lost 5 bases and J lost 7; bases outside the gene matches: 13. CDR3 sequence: CSAAASGGARRYTQYF. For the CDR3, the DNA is TGCAGTGCTGCCGCTAGCGGGGGGGCCAGGCGATATACGCAGTATTTT.

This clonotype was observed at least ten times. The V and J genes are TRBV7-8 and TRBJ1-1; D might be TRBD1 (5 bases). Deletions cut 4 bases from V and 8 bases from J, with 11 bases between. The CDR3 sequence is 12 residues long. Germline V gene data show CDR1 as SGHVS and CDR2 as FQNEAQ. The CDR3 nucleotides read TGTGCCAGCAGCTCACGACAGACCGAAGCTTTCTTT. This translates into CASSSRQTEAFF.

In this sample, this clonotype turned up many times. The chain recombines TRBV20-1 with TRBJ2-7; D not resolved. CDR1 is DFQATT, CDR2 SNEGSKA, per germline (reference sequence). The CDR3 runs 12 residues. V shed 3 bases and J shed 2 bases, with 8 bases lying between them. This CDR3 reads CSARGQTYEQYF. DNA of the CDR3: TGCAGTGCTAGGGGCCAGACCTACGAGCAGTACTTC.

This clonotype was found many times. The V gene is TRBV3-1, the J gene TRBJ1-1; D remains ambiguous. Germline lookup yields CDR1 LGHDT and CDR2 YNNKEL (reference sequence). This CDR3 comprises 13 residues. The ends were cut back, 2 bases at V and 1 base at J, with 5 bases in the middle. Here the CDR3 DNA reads TGTGCCAGCAGCCAACAGAAGAACACTGAAGCTTTCTTT. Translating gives CASSQQKNTEAFF.

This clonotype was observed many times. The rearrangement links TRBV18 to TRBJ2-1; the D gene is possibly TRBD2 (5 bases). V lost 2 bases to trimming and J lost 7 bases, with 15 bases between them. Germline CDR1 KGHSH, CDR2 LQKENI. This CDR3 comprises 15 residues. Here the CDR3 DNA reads TGTGCCAGCTCACCAGAAACTAGTTTAGGGAATGAGCAGTTCTTC. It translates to CASSPETSLGNEQFF.

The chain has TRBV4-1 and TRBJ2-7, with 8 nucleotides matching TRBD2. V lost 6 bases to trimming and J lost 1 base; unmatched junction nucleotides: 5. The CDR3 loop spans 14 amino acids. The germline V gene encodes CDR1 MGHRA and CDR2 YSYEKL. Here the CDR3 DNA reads TGCGCCAGCAGACGGAGCGGGAGTTCCTACGAGCAGTACTTC. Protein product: CASRRSGSSYEQYF.

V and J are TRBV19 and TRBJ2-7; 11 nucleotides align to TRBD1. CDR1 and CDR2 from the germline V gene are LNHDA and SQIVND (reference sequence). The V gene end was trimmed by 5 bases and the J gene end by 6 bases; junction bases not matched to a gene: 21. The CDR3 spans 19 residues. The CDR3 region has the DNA TGTGCCAGTAGTCCCAAAGGACAGGGGGCGGAACTGAAACTGGTCGAGCAGTACTTC. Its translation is CASSPKGQGAELKLVEQYF.

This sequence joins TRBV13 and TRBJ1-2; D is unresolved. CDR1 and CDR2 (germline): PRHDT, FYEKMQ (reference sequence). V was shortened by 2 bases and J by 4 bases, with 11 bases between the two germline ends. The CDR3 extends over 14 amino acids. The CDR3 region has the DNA TGTGCCAGCAGCTTAAAGGGTGCCTCCTATGGCTACACCTTC. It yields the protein CASSLKGASYGYTF.

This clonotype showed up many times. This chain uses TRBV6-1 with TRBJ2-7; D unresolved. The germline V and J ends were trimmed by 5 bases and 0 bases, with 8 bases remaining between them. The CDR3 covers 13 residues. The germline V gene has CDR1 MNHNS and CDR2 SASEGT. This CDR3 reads CASSYQSSYEQYF. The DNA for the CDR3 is TGTGCCAGCAGTTATCAGAGCTCCTACGAGCAGTACTTC.

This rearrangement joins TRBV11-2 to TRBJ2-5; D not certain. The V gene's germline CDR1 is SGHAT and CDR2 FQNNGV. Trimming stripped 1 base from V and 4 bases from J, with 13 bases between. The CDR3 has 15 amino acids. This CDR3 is CASSLVFYPAETQYF. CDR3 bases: TGTGCCAGCAGCTTAGTTTTTTACCCGGCAGAGACCCAGTACTTC.

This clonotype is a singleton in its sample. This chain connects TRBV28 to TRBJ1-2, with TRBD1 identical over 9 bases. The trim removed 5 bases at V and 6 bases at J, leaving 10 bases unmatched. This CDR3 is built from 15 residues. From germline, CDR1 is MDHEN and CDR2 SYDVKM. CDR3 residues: CASSLSGTGKDGYTF. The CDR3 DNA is TGTGCCAGCAGTCTATCAGGGACAGGGAAAGATGGCTACACCTTC.

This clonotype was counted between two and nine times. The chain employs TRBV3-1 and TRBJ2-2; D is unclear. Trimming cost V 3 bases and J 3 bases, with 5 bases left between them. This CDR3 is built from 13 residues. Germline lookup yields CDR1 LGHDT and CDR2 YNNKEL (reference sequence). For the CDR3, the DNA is TGTGCCAGCAGCCAGGAGTACACCGGGGAGCTGTTTTTT. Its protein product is CASSQEYTGELFF.

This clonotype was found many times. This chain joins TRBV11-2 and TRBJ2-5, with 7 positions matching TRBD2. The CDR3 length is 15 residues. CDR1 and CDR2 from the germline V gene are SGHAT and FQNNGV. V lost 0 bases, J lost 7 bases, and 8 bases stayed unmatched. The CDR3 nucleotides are TGTGCCAGCAGCTTAGATAGTCTAGCGGATGGGACCCAGTACTTC. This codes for CASSLDSLADGTQYF.

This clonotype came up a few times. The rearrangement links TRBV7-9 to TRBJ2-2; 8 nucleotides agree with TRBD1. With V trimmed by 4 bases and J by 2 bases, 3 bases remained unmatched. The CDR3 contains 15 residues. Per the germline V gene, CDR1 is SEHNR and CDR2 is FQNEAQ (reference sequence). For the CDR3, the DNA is TGTGCCAGCAGCTCGACAGGGGTTAACACCGGGGAGCTGTTTTTT. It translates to CASSSTGVNTGELFF.

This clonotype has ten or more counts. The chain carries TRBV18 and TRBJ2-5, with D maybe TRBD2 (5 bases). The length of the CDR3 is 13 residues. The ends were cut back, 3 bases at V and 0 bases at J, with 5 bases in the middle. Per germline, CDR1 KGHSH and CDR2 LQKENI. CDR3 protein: CASSPRDQETQYF. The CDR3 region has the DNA TGTGCCAGCTCACCGAGGGACCAAGAGACCCAGTACTTC.

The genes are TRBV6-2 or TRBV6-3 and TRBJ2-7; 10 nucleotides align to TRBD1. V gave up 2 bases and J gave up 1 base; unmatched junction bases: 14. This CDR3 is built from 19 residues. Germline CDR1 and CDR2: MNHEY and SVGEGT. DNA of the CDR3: TGTGCCAGCAGTTACGACGGGACAGGGGCGATCAGGAGGTCCTACGAGCAGTACTTC. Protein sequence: CASSYDGTGAIRRSYEQYF.

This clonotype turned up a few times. Here the CDR3 reads CSVEWAYNEKLFF. CDR3 sequence (DNA): TGCAGCGTTGAATGGGCCTATAATGAAAAACTGTTTTTT. The chain combines TRBV29-1 with TRBJ1-4; D unresolved. V was shortened by 2 bases and J by 4 bases, with 8 bases between the two germline ends. The CDR3 consists of 13 residues. Germline V lookup: CDR1 SQVTM, CDR2 ANQGSEA.

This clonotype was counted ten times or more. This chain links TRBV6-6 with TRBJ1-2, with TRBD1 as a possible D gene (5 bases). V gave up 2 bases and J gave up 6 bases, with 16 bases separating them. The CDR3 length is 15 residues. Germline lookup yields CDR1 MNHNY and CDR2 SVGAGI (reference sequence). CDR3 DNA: TGTGCCAGCAGTTACGAGCAGGGACTAGTACATGGCTACACCTTC. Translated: CASSYEQGLVHGYTF.

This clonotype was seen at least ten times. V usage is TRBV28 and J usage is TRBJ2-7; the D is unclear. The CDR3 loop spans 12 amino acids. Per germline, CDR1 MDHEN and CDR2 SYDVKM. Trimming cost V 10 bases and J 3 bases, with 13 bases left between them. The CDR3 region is CATAGNYYEQYF. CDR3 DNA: TGTGCCACGGCAGGCAATTACTACGAGCAGTACTTC.

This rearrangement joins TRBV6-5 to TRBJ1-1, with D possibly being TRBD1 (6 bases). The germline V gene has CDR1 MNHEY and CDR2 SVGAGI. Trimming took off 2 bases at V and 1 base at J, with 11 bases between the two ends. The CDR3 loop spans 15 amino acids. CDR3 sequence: CASSYVGQKNTEAFF. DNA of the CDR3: TGTGCCAGCAGTTACGTCGGACAGAAGAACACTGAAGCTTTCTTT.

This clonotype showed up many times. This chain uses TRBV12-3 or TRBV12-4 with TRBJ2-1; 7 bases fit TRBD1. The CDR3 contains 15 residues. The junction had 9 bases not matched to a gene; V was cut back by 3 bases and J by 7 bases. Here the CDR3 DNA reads TGTGCCAGCAGTTTTCGACAGGGTTATGGAAATGAGCAGTTCTTC. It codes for CASSFRQGYGNEQFF.

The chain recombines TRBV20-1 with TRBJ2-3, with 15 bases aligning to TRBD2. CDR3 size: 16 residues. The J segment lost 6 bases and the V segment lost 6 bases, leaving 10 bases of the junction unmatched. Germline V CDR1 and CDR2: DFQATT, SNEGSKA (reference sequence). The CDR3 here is CSATGLAGGPGDTQYF. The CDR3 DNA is TGCAGTGCAACCGGACTAGCGGGGGGGCCAGGTGATACGCAGTATTTT.

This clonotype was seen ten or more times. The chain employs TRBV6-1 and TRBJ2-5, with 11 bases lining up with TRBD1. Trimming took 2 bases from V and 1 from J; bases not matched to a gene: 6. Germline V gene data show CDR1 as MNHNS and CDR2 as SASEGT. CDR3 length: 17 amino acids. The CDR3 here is CASSEKRDRGFQETQYF. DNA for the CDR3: TGTGCCAGCAGTGAAAAAAGGGACAGGGGGTTCCAAGAGACCCAGTACTTC.